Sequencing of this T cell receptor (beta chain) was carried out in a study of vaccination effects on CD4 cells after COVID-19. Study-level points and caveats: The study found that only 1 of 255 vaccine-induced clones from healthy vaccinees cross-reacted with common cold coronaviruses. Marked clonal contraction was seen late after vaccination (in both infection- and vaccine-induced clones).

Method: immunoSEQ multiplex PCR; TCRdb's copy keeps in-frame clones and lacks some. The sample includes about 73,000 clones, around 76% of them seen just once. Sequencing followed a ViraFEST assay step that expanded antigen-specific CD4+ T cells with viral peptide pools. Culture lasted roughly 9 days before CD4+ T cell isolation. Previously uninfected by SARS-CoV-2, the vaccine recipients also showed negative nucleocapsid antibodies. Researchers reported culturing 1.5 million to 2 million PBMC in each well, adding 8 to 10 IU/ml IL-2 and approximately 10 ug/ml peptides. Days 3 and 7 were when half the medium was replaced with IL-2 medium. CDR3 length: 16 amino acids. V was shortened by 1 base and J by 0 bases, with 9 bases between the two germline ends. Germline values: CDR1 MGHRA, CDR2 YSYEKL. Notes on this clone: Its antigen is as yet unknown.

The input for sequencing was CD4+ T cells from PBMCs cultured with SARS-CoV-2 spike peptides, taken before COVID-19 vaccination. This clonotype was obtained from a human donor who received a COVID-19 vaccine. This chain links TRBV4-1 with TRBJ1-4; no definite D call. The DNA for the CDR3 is TGCGCCAGCAGCCAAGCCAAAGATCCAACTAATGAAAAACTGTTTTTT. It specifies CASSQAKDPTNEKLFF.